This T cell receptor (beta chain) appears in the sequencing data of a study of T-cell memory formation after mild COVID-19. Findings and caveats of the study: Cross-reactive memory appears to have joined, as suggested by some responding clones showing up in pre-infection memory. The authors left the SARS-CoV-2 specificity of second-wave clones peaking on day 37 unconfirmed.

In TCRdb, the 5' RACE reads were re-called with MiXCR into one record per CDR3 protein. This table has 250,000 to 400,000 distinct CDR3 sequences, roughly an eighth appearing once. Germline CDR1 DFQATT, CDR2 SNEGSKA (reference sequence). CDR3 length: 16 amino acids. Unmatched junction bases numbered 9, after V lost 6 bases and J lost 5 bases. A note on this clonotype: Its target is not known.

The clonotype comes from a young man who had mild COVID-19 (a few samples of this study predate the infection). Cell type and time point are not known. The sequenced sample was PBMCs or a T cell subset sorted from them (not recorded which). The chain employs TRBV20-1 and TRBJ2-5; TRBD2 aligns across 16 bases. CDR3 DNA sequence: TGCAGTGCGGGCCCGGGACTAGCGGGGGGGTACGAGACCCAGTACTTC. It translates to CSAGPGLAGGYETQYF.